The next 18 T cell receptor beta chains were all read from a single sample in a study of beta chain features in type 1 diabetes (dated by TCRdb to about 2018). The library was made by the immunoSEQ multiplex PCR assay. The entire isolated RNA was reverse transcribed using the High Capacity cDNA Reverse Transcription Kit, and thus expressed TCRB transcripts were sequenced. TCRdb obtained this table from immuneACCESS and retained in-frame rearrangements with V and J assigned. These tables miss some clones; where compared with another copy, unresolved V genes account for less than half of the shortfall, and the remainder is unexplained. The sample profile shows some 190,000 clones; around 7.9% of them were found once. Under 0.6% of the sample lies in the top ten. Their antigen targets remain unknown. Study-level results and caveats: A moderate but significant shortening of TCRB CDR3 length was observed in type 1 diabetes patients in all four CD4+ subsets.

The sequencing sample was made of central memory CD4+ T cells from blood. The receptors were gathered from a man aged 18 to 30 with type 1 diabetes.

The CDR3 loop reads CASSDPGGALYYGYTF. CDR3 nucleotide sequence: TGCGCCAGCAGCGACCCAGGGGGCGCCTTGTACTATGGCTACACCTTC. This chain uses TRBV5-1 with TRBJ1-2, with TRBD1 matching 8 bases. The CDR3 length is 16 residues. With V trimmed by 4 bases and J by 3 bases, 11 bases remained unmatched. Per the germline V gene, CDR1 is SGHRS and CDR2 is YFSETQ.

J is TRBJ2-3 and V is TRBV14; weak D call: TRBD1 (5 bases). V shed 0 bases and J shed 0 bases, with 13 bases lying between them. This CDR3 region has 17 residues. Germline loops: CDR1 SGHDN, CDR2 FVKESK. The chain's CDR3 is CASSQDAPRQSTDTQYF. CDR3 coding DNA: TGTGCCAGCAGCCAAGACGCCCCCAGACAGAGCACAGATACGCAGTATTTT.

The V call is TRBV7-9, the J call TRBJ2-3; weak D call: TRBD2 (6 bases). The CDR3 is 16 amino acids. The germline V and J ends were trimmed by 7 bases and 0 bases, with 17 bases remaining between them. Germline assignment: CDR1 SEHNR and CDR2 FQNEAQ (reference sequence). CDR3 region: CASKRDTGTSTDTQYF. CDR3 sequence (DNA): TGTGCCAGCAAGAGGGATACGGGGACTAGCACAGATACGCAGTATTTT.

V is TRBV28 and J is TRBJ2-7; D is possibly TRBD2 (5 bases). CDR3 length equals 13 residues. Trimming stripped 5 bases from V and 2 bases from J, with 10 bases between. Germline V gene sequence: CDR1 MDHEN, CDR2 SYDVKM. CDR3 sequence: CASSPGSTYEQYF. DNA of the CDR3: TGTGCCAGCAGTCCGGGGAGCACCTACGAGCAGTACTTC.

This chain links TRBV28 with TRBJ2-3; D is possibly TRBD1 (6 bases). CDR1 and CDR2 from the germline V gene are MDHEN and SYDVKM. CDR3 length: 14 amino acids. The V and J ends lost 5 bases and 6 bases respectively, with 15 bases between them. CDR3 sequence: CASSPYRVDDTQYF. The CDR3, as DNA: TGTGCCAGCAGTCCCTACAGGGTGGACGATACGCAGTATTTT.

The gene calls are TRBV5-6 and TRBJ2-7, with 8 positions matching TRBD1. The CDR3 runs to 13 residues. J was trimmed by 6 bases and V by 4 bases; bases with no gene match: 6. The germline V gene has CDR1 SGHDT and CDR2 YYEEEE. In DNA, the CDR3 is TGTGCCAGCAGCCTCGGACAGGGACTCGAGCAGTACTTC. Its protein product is CASSLGQGLEQYF.

V gene TRBV11-2 combines with J gene TRBJ1-1; 7 bases fit TRBD1. Looked up from germline, CDR1 is SGHAT and CDR2 is FQNNGV. Trimming at V came to 1 base and at J to 0 bases, leaving 2 bases not matched to a gene. The CDR3 runs to 15 residues. The chain's CDR3 is CASSLAGQLNTEAFF. The CDR3 DNA follows: TGTGCCAGCAGCTTAGCGGGACAGTTGAACACTGAAGCTTTCTTT.

A few counts support this clone. This chain connects TRBV5-1 to TRBJ2-1, with 9 positions matching TRBD2. Germline CDR1 and CDR2: SGHRS and YFSETQ. This CDR3 has 17 amino acids. The trim removed 2 bases at V and 2 bases at J, leaving 8 bases unmatched. CDR3 DNA sequence: TGCGCCAGCAGCTTCCGACTAGCGGAAAACACCTACAATGAGCAGTTCTTC. Translated: CASSFRLAENTYNEQFF. Variable domain in full (rest from reference TRBV5-1 and TRBJ2-1): KAGVTQTPRYLIKTRGQQVTLSCSPISGHRSVSWYQQTPGQGLQFLFEYFSETQRNKGNFPGRFSGRQFSNSRSEMNVSTLELGDSALYLCASSFRLAENTYNEQFFGPGTRLTVL.

The J gene is TRBJ2-6, the V gene TRBV14; D gene uncertain. Germline values: CDR1 SGHDN, CDR2 FVKESK. The CDR3 loop spans 15 amino acids. Trimming left V 1 base short and J 0 bases short, with 4 bases between. The CDR3 sequence: CASSQVLSGANVLTF. Written as DNA, the CDR3 is TGTGCCAGCAGCCAAGTACTCTCTGGGGCCAACGTCCTGACTTTC.

This chain connects TRBV19 to TRBJ1-5; a possible D gene is TRBD1 (6 bases). Per germline, CDR1 LNHDA and CDR2 SQIVND (reference sequence). V lost 6 bases and J 3 bases, leaving 15 bases between the germline ends. This CDR3 has 15 amino acids. In nucleotides, the CDR3 is TGTGCCAGTAGCAACAGGGCTTCAAACAATCAGCCCCAGCATTTT. Amino acids: CASSNRASNNQPQHF.

As concerns this clone: At one boundary the junction diverges from the germline segment, which might be a read error. The chain links TRBV29-1 to TRBJ1-5; the D gene is possibly TRBD1 (6 bases). CDR1 is SQVTM, CDR2 ANQGSEA, per germline. This CDR3 contains 14 residues. CDR3 nucleotides: TGCAGCGTCGAAGGGGGGGGTAACAATCAGCCCCAGCATTTT. Protein: CSVEGGGNNQPQHF. The full variable domain, completed using reference TRBV29-1 and TRBJ1-5, is SAVISQKPSRDICQRGTSLTIQCQVDSQVTMMFWYRQQPGQSLTLIATANQGSEATYESGFVIDKFPISRPNLTFSTLTVSNMSPEDSSIYLCSVEGGGNNQPQHFGDGTRLSIL.

This clone has more than one count but fewer than ten. The gene calls are TRBV6-6 and TRBJ1-5, with 7 bases that match TRBD1. This CDR3 comprises 15 residues. CDR1 and CDR2 from the germline V gene are MNHNY and SVGAGI (reference sequence). V gave up 5 bases and J gave up 7 bases; unmatched junction bases: 11. CDR3 in amino acids: CASSDQTGQAQPQHF. CDR3 in DNA: TGTGCCAGCAGTGATCAGACAGGGCAGGCCCAGCCCCAGCATTTT.

The chain joins TRBV5-1 to TRBJ2-7, with D perhaps matching TRBD2 (5 bases). Deletions cut 4 bases from V and 11 bases from J, with 22 bases between. The CDR3 covers 14 residues. CDR1 is SGHRS, CDR2 YFSETQ, per germline. CDR3 residues: CASSPMAERGFEYF. The CDR3 DNA reads as TGCGCCAGCAGCCCGATGGCAGAACGGGGTTTTGAGTACTTC. Supplemented by reference TRBV5-1 and TRBJ2-7, the full variable domain reads KAGVTQTPRYLIKTRGQQVTLSCSPISGHRSVSWYQQTPGQGLQFLFEYFSETQRNKGNFPGRFSGRQFSNSRSEMNVSTLELGDSALYLCASSPMAERGFEYFGPGTRLTVT.

In its sample, this clone was seen a few times. The V and J genes are TRBV11-2 and TRBJ1-2; unclear D gene. Germline V CDR1 and CDR2: SGHAT, FQNNGV. The CDR3 covers 14 residues. With 4 bases removed from V and 8 bases from J, the gap between germline ends came to 17 bases. This chain's CDR3 is CASSSQNTGVGYTF. Here the CDR3 DNA reads TGTGCCAGCAGCTCCCAAAACACCGGGGTAGGCTACACCTTC. Based on the CDR3 plus reference TRBV11-2 and TRBJ1-2, the full variable domain is EAGVAQSPRYKIIEKRQSVAFWCNPISGHATLYWYQQILGQGPKLLIQFQNNGVVDDSQLPKDRFSAERLKGVDSTLKIQPAKLEDSAVYLCASSSQNTGVGYTFGSGTRLTVV.

This clone has only a few counts. The J gene is TRBJ2-5, the V gene TRBV7-8, with D unresolved. Germline assignment: CDR1 SGHVS and CDR2 FQNEAQ. V dropped 3 bases and J dropped 1 base, with 9 bases sitting between them. The CDR3 is made up of 14 amino acids. CDR3 loop: CASSFAGLQETQYF. In DNA, the CDR3 is TGTGCCAGCAGCTTTGCAGGCCTCCAAGAGACCCAGTACTTC.

This clone was seen a handful of times. This rearrangement joins TRBV7-8 to TRBJ1-4, with D perhaps matching TRBD1 (6 bases). The V end was cut by 1 base, the J end by 8 bases, with 14 bases between. There are 15 residues in the CDR3. Germline-derived CDR1 and CDR2 are SGHVS and FQNEAQ. In DNA form, the CDR3 reads TGTGCCAGCAGCTTAGAGCACAGGGTAGGGGAAAAACTGTTTTTT. Its translation: CASSLEHRVGEKLFF.

The chain links TRBV5-1 to TRBJ2-2, with a possible D match to TRBD1 (7 bases). Deletions cut 1 base from V and 7 bases from J, with 20 bases between. This CDR3 region has 17 residues. Germline V gives CDR1 SGHRS, CDR2 YFSETQ. This CDR3 reads CASSLSETGRFLGELFF. The CDR3 DNA sequence: TGCGCCAGCAGCTTGTCTGAGACAGGGAGGTTCCTCGGGGAGCTGTTTTTT.

In this sample, this clone turned up a few times. The chain uses TRBV4-2 and TRBJ2-5; unclear D gene. Germline assignment: CDR1 LGHNA and CDR2 YNFKEQ. This CDR3 spans 13 amino acids. The germline V and J ends were trimmed by 7 bases and 4 bases, with 13 bases remaining between them. DNA of the CDR3: TGTGCCAGCATGGCCGGTCTAGGAGAGACCCAGTACTTC. It codes for CASMAGLGETQYF.